This T cell receptor beta chain derives from a study of post-analysis software for immune sequencing data. Findings and caveats of the study: TRBV5-6, TRBV5-1 and TRBV20-1 belonged to a set of a handful of TRBV segments that were more frequent in patients than controls.

The TCR beta cDNA libraries carried unique molecular identifiers. TCRdb reprocessed the PCR reads with MiXCR, giving one entry per CDR3 protein. The sample consists of around 700,000 distinct CDR3 sequences, around 60% of them appearing once. The J segment lost 0 bases and the V segment lost 1 base, leaving 1 base of the junction unmatched. The germline V gene has CDR1 LGHNA and CDR2 YNFKEQ. This CDR3 spans 16 amino acids. This clonotype was seen more than once but under ten times. Its specificity is unknown. The source material was blood. The sequence was obtained from a girl aged 2-10 years with multiple sclerosis. The chain couples TRBV4-2 to TRBJ2-1, with 9 nucleotides matching TRBD2. The CDR3 nucleotides read TGTGCCAGCAGCCAAGGCGGGGGGGCCTCCTACAATGAGCAGTTCTTC. This gives the protein CASSQGGGASYNEQFF.